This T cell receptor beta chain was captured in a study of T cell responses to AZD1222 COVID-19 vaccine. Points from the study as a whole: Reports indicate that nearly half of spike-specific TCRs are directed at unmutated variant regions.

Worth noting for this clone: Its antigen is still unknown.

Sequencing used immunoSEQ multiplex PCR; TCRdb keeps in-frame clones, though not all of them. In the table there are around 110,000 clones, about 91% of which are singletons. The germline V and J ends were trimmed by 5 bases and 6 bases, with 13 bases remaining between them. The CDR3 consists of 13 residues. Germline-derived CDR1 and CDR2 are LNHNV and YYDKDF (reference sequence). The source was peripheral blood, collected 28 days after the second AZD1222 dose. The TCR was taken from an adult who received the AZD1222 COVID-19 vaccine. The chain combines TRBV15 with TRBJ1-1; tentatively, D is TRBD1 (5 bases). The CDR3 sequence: CATSVSGDPEAFF. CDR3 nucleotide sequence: TGTGCCACCAGCGTTAGCGGGGACCCTGAAGCTTTCTTT.